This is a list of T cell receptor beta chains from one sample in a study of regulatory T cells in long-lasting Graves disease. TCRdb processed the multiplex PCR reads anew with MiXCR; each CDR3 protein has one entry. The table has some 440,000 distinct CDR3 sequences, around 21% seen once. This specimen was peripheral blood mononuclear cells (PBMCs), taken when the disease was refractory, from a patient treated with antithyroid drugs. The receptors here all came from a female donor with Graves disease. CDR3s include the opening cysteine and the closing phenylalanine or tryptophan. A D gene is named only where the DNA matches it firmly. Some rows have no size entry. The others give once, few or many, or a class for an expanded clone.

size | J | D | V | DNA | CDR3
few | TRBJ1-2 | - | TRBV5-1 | TGCGCCAGCAGCTTGGGAGGGGGACCCGACTATGGCTACACCTTC | CASSLGGGPDYGYTF
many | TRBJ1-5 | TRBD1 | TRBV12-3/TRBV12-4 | TGTGCCAGCAGGGAGACAGGGTTGGGACAGCCCCAGCATTTT | CASRETGLGQPQHF
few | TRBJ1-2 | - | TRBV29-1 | TGCAGCGTTGATGACAGCGATATGGGTGGCTACACCTTC | CSVDDSDMGGYTF
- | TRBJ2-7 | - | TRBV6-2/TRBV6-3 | TGTGCCAGCAGTTACGGTTCACAGCGAAACGAGCAGTACTTC | CASSYGSQRNEQYF
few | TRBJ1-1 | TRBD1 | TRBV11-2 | TGTGCCAGCAGCTCAAATAGCGCCCTGGGACAGGGGGCAGGGAACACTGAAGCTTTCTTT | CASSSNSALGQGAGNTEAFF
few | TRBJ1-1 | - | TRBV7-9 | TGTGCCAGCAGCCCCGTCGGGGGTGAAGGAGCTGAAGCTTTCTTT | CASSPVGGEGAEAFF
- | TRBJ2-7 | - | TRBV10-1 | TGCGCCAGCAGTGAGACTTATGACGGCTACGAGCAGTACTTC | CASSETYDGYEQYF
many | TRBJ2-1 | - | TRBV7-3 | TGTGCCAGCAGCTTCGGACAGCTTACCTACAATGAGCAGTTCTTC | CASSFGQLTYNEQFF
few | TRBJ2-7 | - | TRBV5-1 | TGCGCCAGCAGCGTGGTCAGATCCTACGAGCAGTACTTC | CASSVVRSYEQYF
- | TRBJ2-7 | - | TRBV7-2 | TGTGCCAGCAGCCTCGTCCATCTCTACGAGCAGTACTTC | CASSLVHLYEQYF
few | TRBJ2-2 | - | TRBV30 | TGTGCCTGGGAGTCGTTAGTACACACCGGGGAGCTGTTTTTT | CAWESLVHTGELFF
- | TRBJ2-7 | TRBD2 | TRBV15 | TGTGCTACCACCGTAGCTAGCGGGAGTAGCTACGAGCAGTACTTC | CATTVASGSSYEQYF
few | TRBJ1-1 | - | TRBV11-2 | TGTGCCAGCAGCTTAGATTTCTCTGCAGGGGTGAACACTGAAGCTTTCTTT | CASSLDFSAGVNTEAFF
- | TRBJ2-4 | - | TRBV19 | TGTGCCAGTAGTATGCTCATGCCAGGGCCCAAAAACATTCAGTACTTC | CASSMLMPGPKNIQYF
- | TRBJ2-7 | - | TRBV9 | TGTGCCAGCAGCGTAGAGGCGGGGAGCTCCTACGAGCAGTACTTC | CASSVEAGSSYEQYF
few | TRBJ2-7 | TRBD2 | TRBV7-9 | TGTGCCAGCAGCCTTTTAGCGGGAGCTCTAAGAAACGAGCAGTACTTC | CASSLLAGALRNEQYF
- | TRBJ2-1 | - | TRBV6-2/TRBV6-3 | TGTGCCAGCAGTCCCCAAGGGGGGGAGAACTACAATGAGCAGTTCTTC | CASSPQGGENYNEQFF
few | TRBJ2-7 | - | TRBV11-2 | TGTGCCAGCAGCTCATGGGGCGGGTCAAGCTCCTACGAGCAGTACTTC | CASSSWGGSSSYEQYF
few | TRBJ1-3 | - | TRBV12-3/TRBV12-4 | TGTGCCAGCAGTTTAAGGGGGACTTACTCTGGAAACACCATATATTTT | CASSLRGTYSGNTIYF
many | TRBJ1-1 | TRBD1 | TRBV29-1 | TGCAGCGCCATGACAGGGGCTACCACTGAAGCTTTCTTT | CSAMTGATTEAFF
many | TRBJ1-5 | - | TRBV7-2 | TGTGCCAGCAGCTTAGATATAGGGCCCGTTCAGCCCCAGCATTTT | CASSLDIGPVQPQHF
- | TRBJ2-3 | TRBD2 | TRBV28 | TGTGCCAGCAGAACACCGGGACTAGCGGGGGGGCCCACAGATACGCAGTATTTT | CASRTPGLAGGPTDTQYF
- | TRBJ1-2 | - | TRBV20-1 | TGCAGTGCTAGAGCGTTTGGGATTAACTATGGCTACACCTTC | CSARAFGINYGYTF
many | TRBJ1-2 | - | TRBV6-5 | TGTGCCAGCAGTTTGTCGGCAGGGTTAATCTATGGCTACACCTTC | CASSLSAGLIYGYTF
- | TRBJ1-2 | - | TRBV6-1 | TGTGCCAGCAGTCGCCCACTACCCCATGGCGAGTATGGCTACACCTTC | CASSRPLPHGEYGYTF
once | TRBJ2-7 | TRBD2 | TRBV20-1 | TGCAGTGCTAGAGATATAATAGCGGGAGCCTACGAGCAGTACTTC | CSARDIIAGAYEQYF
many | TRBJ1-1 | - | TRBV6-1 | TGTGCCAGCAGTGCGCCCGTGACGCCGGGGGTGGAAGCTTTCTTT | CASSAPVTPGVEAFF
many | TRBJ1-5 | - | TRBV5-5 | TGTGCCAGCAGCTCAAGCCCGGGTGGAGATCAGCCCCAGCATTTT | CASSSSPGGDQPQHF
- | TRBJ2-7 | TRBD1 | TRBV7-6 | TGTGCCAGCAGCACGAGGGACAGGGTGTCTTTACTTTCCTACGAGCAGTACTTC | CASSTRDRVSLLSYEQYF
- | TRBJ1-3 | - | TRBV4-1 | TGCGCCAGCAGCCAAGTGGACATGGGGCTATTAGGTCAAAACACCATATATTTT | CASSQVDMGLLGQNTIYF
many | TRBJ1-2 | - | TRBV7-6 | TGTGCCAGCAGCTCGGGGGTGGATGGCTACACCTTC | CASSSGVDGYTF
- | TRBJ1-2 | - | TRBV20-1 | TGCAGTGCTAGAGGGGGGAGGGCTAACTATGGCTACACCTTC | CSARGGRANYGYTF
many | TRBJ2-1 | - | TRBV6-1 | TGTGCCAGCAGTGAAGCGCTTAATGAGCAGTTCTTC | CASSEALNEQFF
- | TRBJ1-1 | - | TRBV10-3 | TGTGCCATCACCGAAGGGGTTTCAGGCACTGAAGCTTTCTTT | CAITEGVSGTEAFF
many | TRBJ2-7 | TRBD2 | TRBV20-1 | TGCAGTGCTAGAGACGCGGGAGGGATACTCTACGAGCAGTACTTC | CSARDAGGILYEQYF
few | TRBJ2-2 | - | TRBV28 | TGTGCCAGCAGTTTTCTCCGCAGCGACAGTGGGGCCGGGGAGCTGTTTTTT | CASSFLRSDSGAGELFF
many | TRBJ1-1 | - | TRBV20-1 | TGCAGTGCTCCGACAGGGAACACTGAAGCTTTCTTT | CSAPTGNTEAFF
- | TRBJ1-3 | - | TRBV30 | TGTGCCTTGTCGGCGTTCTCTGGAAACACCATATATTTT | CALSAFSGNTIYF
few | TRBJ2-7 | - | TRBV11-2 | TGTGCCAGCAGCTCACCCCCTGGCGAGCAGTACTTC | CASSSPPGEQYF
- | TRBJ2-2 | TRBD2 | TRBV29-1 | TGCAGCGTTAGAACTAGCGGGAGGGTCGGGGGCACCGGGGAGCTGTTTTTT | CSVRTSGRVGGTGELFF
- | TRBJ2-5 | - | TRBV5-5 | TGTGCCAGCAGCTTGGAGATCGGCACGGAGACCCAGTACTTC | CASSLEIGTETQYF
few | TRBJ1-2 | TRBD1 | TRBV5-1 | TGCGCCAGCAGCCCGACGGACAGGAACTATGGCTACACCTTC | CASSPTDRNYGYTF
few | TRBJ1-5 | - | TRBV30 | TGTGCATCCGGGAACAATCAGCCCCAGCATTTT | CASGNNQPQHF
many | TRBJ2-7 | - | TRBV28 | TGTGCCAGCAGCTCCCCAGGGAGCTCCTACGAGCAGTACTTC | CASSSPGSSYEQYF
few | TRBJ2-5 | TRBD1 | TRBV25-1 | TGTGCCAGCAGTGATCCAACAGGGACAGGGGCTACCCAAGAGACCCAGTACTTC | CASSDPTGTGATQETQYF
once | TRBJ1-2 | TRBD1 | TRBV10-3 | TGTGCCATCTCAGACAGGGAGGACTATGGCTACACCTTC | CAISDREDYGYTF
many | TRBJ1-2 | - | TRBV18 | TGTGCCAGCTCACCGAGGGAACGAAACTATGGCTACACCTTC | CASSPRERNYGYTF
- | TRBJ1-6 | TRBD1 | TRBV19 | TGTGCCAGTAGTATTGCGGGGACAGTTGGTTCACCCCTCCACTTT | CASSIAGTVGSPLHF